A selection of T cell receptor beta chains follows, all from one sample in a study of immune evolution from preneoplasia to lung adenocarcinoma. Produced via immunoSEQ multiplex PCR; TCRdb's table is partial and in-frame only. Seen here are fewer than 8,000 clones, 79% observed once, and the top ten hold approximately 3%. The sample comprised FFPE invasive lung adenocarcinoma tissue. The receptor source for this set is a person aged 35 to 50 with lung adenocarcinoma. The CDR3 runs from the conserved cysteine through the conserved F or W. D genes are given only for firm matches. The size field is filled for only some rows; it gives once, few, many or a size class.

TRBV5-6	TRBJ2-1	TRBD1	-	CASSLEDRAHNEQFF	TGTGCCAGCAGCTTGGAGGACAGGGCCCACAATGAGCAGTTCTTC
TRBV19	TRBJ2-7	-	-	CASSISAGWGPYEQYF	TGTGCCAGTAGTATAAGCGCAGGATGGGGACCTTACGAGCAGTACTTC
TRBV18	TRBJ2-1	-	-	CASSPPGTGSSYNEQFF	TGTGCCAGCTCACCACCGGGGACGGGGAGCTCCTACAATGAGCAGTTCTTC
TRBV28	TRBJ1-2	-	-	CASSLYGYTF	TGTGCCAGCAGTCTCTATGGCTACACCTTC
TRBV16	TRBJ2-7	-	-	CASSPRQSYEQYF	TGTGCCAGCAGCCCGAGACAGTCCTACGAGCAGTACTTC
TRBV14	TRBJ1-1	-	-	CASSQVMSAEAFF	TGTGCCAGCAGCCAAGTGATGTCAGCTGAAGCTTTCTTT
TRBV7-2	TRBJ2-1	TRBD2	-	CASSYLGLADNEQFF	TGTGCCAGCAGCTACCTAGGACTAGCGGACAATGAGCAGTTCTTC
TRBV28	TRBJ2-2	TRBD1	few	CASRDGQGQYTGELFF	TGTGCCAGCAGAGATGGACAGGGGCAATACACCGGGGAGCTGTTTTTT
TRBV7-8	TRBJ1-3	-	-	CASSLYESSGNTIYF	TGTGCCAGCAGCTTATATGAAAGTTCTGGAAACACCATATATTTT
TRBV7-8	TRBJ1-6	-	-	CASSLLWNNSPLHF	TGTGCCAGCAGCTTACTATGGAATAATTCACCCCTCCACTTT
TRBV2	TRBJ2-5	-	-	CASRRGVQETQYF	TGTGCCAGCAGACGCGGAGTCCAAGAGACCCAGTACTTC
TRBV7-2	TRBJ2-7	-	-	CASSLASTDTYEQYF	TGTGCCAGCAGCTTAGCGTCGACAGACACCTACGAGCAGTACTTC
TRBV5-6	TRBJ2-5	-	few	CASSGRDFQETQYF	TGTGCCAGCAGCGGCCGGGACTTTCAAGAGACCCAGTACTTC
TRBV27	TRBJ2-1	-	once	CATFPVKDEQFF	TGTGCCACATTCCCGGTTAAGGATGAGCAGTTCTTC
TRBV7-9	TRBJ2-7	-	-	CASSLFGSGGRPEQYF	-
TRBV19	TRBJ1-2	-	-	CASNPGTAGYTF	TGTGCCAGTAACCCCGGGACCGCTGGCTACACCTTC